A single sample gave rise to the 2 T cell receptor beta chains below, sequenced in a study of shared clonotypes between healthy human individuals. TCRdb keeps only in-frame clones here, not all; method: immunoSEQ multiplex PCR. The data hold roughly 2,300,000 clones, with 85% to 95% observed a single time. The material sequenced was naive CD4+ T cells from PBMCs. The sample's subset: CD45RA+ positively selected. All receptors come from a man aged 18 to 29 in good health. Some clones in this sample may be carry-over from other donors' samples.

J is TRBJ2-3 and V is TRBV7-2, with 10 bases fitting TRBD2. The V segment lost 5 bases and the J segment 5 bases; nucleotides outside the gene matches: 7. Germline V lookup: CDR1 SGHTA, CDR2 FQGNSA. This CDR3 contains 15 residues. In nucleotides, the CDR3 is TGTGCCAGCAGCCGTGGGACTAGCGCGGGAGATACGCAGTATTTT. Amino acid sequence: CASSRGTSAGDTQYF. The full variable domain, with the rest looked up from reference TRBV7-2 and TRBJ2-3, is GAGVSQSPSNKVTEKGKDVELRCDPISGHTALYWYRQSLGQGLEFLIYFQGNSAPDKSGLPSDRFSAERTGGSVSTLTIQRTQQEDSAVYLCASSRGTSAGDTQYFGPGTRLTVL.

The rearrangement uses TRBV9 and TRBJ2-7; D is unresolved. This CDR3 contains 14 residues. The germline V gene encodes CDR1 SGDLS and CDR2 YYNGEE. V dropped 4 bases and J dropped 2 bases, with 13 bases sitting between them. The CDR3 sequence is CASSKDPTAYEQYF. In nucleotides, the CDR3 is TGTGCCAGCAGCAAAGACCCTACCGCCTACGAGCAGTACTTC.